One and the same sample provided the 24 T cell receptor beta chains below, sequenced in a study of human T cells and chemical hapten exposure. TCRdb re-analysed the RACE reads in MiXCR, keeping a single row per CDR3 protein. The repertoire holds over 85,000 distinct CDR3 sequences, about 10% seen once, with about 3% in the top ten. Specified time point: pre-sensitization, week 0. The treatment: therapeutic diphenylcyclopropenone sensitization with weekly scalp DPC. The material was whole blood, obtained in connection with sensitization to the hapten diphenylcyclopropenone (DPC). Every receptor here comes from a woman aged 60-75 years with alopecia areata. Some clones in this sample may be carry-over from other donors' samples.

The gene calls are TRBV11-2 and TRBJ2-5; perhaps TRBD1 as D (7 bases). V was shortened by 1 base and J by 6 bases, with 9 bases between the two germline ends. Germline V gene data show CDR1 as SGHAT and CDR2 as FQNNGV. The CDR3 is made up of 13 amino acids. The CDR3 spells CASSLAGGQTQYF. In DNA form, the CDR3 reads TGTGCCAGCAGCTTAGCAGGGGGGCAGACCCAGTACTTC.

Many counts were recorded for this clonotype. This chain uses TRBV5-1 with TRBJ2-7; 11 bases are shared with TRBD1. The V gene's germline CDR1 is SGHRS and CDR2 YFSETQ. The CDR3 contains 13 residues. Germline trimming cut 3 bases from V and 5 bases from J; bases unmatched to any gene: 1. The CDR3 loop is CASSWTGGDEQYF. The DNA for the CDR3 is TGCGCCAGCAGCTGGACAGGGGGCGACGAGCAGTACTTC. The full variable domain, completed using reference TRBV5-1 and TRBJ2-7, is KAGVTQTPRYLIKTRGQQVTLSCSPISGHRSVSWYQQTPGQGLQFLFEYFSETQRNKGNFPGRFSGRQFSNSRSEMNVSTLELGDSALYLCASSWTGGDEQYFGPGTRLTVT.

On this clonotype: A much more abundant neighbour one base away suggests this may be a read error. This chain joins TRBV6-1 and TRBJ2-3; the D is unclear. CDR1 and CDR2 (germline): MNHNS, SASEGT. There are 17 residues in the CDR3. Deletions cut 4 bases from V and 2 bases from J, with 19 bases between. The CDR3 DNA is TGTGCCAGCAGTGGCCTCTTACGACGCACTAACACAGATACGCAGTATTTT. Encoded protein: CASSGLLRRTNTDTQYF.

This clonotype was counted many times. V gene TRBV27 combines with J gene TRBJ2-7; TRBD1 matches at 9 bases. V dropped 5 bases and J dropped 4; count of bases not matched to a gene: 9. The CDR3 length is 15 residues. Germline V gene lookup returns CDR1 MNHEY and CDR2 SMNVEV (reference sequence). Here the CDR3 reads CASSLGTGPRYEQYF. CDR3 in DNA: TGTGCCAGCAGTCTGGGGACAGGGCCTAGGTACGAGCAGTACTTC.

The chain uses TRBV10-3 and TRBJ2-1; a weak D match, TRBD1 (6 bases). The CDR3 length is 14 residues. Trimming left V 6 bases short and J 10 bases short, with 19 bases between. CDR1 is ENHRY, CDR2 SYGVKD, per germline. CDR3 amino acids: CAIRDLQGRGEQFF. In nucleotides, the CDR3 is TGTGCCATCAGAGACTTACAGGGACGGGGCGAGCAGTTCTTC.

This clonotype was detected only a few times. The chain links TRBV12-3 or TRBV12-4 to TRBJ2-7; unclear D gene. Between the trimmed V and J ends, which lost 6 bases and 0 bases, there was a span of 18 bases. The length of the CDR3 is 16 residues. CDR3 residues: CASSPGLGRSSYEQYF. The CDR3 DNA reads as TGTGCCAGCAGCCCTGGGTTGGGCAGGAGCTCCTACGAGCAGTACTTC.

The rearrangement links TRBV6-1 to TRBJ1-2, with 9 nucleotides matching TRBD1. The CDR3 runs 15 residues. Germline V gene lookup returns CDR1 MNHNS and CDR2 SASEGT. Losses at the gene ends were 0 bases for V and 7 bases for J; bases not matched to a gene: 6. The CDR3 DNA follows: TGTGCCAGCAGTGAAGCGCCACAGGGGGCAGGTGGCTACACCTTC. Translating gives CASSEAPQGAGGYTF.

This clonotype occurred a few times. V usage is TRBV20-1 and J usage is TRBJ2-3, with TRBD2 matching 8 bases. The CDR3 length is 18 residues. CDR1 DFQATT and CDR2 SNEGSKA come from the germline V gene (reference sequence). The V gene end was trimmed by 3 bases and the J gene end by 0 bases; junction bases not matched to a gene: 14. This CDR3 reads CSARGSVRGLGSTDTQYF. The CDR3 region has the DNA TGCAGTGCTAGGGGGTCTGTAAGGGGACTAGGCAGCACAGATACGCAGTATTTT.

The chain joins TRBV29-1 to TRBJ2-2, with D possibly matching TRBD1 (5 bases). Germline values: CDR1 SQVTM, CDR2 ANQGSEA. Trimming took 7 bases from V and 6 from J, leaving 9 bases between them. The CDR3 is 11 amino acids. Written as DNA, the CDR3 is TGCAGCGCCAAAGGGGCCGGGGAGCTGTTTTTT. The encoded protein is CSAKGAGELFF.

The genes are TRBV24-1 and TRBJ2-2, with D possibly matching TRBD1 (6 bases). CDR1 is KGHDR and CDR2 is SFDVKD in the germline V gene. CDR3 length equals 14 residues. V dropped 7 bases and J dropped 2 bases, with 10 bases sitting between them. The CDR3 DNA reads TGTGCCACCAGCGGACAGCGAAACACCGGGGAGCTGTTTTTT. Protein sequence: CATSGQRNTGELFF.

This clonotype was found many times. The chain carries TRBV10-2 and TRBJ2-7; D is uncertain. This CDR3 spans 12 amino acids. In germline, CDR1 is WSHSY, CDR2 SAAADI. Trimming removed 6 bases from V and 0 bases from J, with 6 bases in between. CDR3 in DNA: TGCGCCAGCAGGGACCCCTCCTACGAGCAGTACTTC. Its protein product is CASRDPSYEQYF.

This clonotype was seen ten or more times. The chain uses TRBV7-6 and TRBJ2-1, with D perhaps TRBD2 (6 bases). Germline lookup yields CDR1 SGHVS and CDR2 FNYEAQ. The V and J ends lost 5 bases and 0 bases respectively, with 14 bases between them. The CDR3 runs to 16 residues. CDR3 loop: CASSGRTLSSYNEQFF. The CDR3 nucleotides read TGTGCCAGCAGCGGGAGGACGCTGAGCTCCTACAATGAGCAGTTCTTC.

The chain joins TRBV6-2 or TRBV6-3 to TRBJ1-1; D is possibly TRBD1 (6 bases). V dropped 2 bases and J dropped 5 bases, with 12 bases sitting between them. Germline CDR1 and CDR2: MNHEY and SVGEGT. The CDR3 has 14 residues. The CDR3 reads CASSYTPTGTEAFF. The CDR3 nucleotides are TGTGCCAGCAGTTACACCCCGACAGGTACTGAAGCTTTCTTT.

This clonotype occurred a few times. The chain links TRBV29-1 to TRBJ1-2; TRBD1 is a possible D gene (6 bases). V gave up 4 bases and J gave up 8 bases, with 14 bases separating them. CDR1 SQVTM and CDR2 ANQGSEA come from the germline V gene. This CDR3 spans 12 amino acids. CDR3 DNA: TGCAGCGTTGGAACAGGGCCTGGGGGCTACACCTTC. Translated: CSVGTGPGGYTF.

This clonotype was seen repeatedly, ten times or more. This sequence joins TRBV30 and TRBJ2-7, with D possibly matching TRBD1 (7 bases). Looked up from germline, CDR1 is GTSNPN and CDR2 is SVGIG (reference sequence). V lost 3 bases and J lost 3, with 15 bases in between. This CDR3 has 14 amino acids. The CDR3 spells CAWRVQGGGYEQYF. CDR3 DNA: TGTGCCTGGAGGGTTCAGGGGGGTGGCTACGAGCAGTACTTC.

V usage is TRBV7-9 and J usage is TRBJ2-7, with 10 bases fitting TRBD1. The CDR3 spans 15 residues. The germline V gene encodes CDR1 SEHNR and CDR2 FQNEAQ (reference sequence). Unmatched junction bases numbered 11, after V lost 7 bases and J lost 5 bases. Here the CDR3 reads CASTRPGQGSHEQYF. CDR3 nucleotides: TGTGCCAGCACCCGGCCGGGACAGGGGTCCCACGAGCAGTACTTC.

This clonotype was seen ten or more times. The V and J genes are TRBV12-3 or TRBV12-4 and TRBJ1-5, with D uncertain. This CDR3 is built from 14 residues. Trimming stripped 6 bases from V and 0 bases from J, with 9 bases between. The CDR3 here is CASREAGSNQPQHF. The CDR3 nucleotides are TGTGCCAGCAGGGAAGCAGGTAGCAATCAGCCCCAGCATTTT.

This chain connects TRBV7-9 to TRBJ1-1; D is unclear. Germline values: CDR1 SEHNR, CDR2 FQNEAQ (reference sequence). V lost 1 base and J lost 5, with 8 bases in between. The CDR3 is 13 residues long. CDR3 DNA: TGTGCCAGCAGCTTAGGGTTGGCGACTGAAGCTTTCTTT. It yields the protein CASSLGLATEAFF.

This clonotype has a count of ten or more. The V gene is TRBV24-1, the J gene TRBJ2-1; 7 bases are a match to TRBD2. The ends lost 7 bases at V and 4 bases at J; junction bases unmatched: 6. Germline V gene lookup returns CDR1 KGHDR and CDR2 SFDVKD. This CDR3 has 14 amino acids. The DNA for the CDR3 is TGTGCCACCAGCGCGGGGGAGGAATACAATGAGCAGTTCTTC. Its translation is CATSAGEEYNEQFF.

The chain's CDR3 is CASMRGSYNEQFF. The DNA for the CDR3 is TGTGCCAGCATGAGGGGTTCCTACAATGAGCAGTTCTTC. The chain links TRBV6-2 or TRBV6-3 to TRBJ2-1, with D tentatively TRBD1 or TRBD2 (5 bases each). The CDR3 covers 13 residues. The germline V gene has CDR1 MNHEY and CDR2 SVGEGT. The V gene lost 7 bases and the J gene lost 1 base, with 8 bases spanning the gap.

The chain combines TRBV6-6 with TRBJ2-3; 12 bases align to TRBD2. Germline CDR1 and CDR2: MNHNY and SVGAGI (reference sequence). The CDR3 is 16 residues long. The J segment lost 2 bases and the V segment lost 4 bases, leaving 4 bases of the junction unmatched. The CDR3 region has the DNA TGTGCCAGCAGTTCCCGACTAGCGGGAGACACAGATACGCAGTATTTT. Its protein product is CASSSRLAGDTDTQYF.

The CDR3: CASSQQGWRQLNVDTQYF. CDR3 sequence (DNA): TGTGCCAGCAGCCAGCAGGGTTGGCGGCAACTCAATGTCGATACGCAGTATTTT. The rearrangement links TRBV3-1 to TRBJ2-3, with a possible D match to TRBD1 (5 bases). The CDR3 has 18 residues. Germline CDR1 reads LGHDT; CDR2 reads YNNKEL (reference sequence). With 3 bases removed from V and 6 bases from J, the gap between germline ends came to 25 bases.

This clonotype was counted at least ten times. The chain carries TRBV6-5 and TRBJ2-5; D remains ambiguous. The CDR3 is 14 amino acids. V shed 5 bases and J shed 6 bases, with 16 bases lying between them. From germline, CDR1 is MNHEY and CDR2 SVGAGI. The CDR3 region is CASSDQFGPQTQYF. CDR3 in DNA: TGTGCCAGCAGTGACCAGTTCGGCCCGCAGACCCAGTACTTC.

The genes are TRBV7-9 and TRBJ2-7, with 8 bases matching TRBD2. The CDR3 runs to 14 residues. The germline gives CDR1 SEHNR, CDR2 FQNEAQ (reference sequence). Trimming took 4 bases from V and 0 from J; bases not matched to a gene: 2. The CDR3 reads CASSSGTSSYEQYF. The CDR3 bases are TGTGCCAGCAGCTCCGGGACTAGCTCCTACGAGCAGTACTTC.